One T cell receptor (beta chain) is described in this entry. After template switching added a universal primer site, the resulting cDNA carried unique molecular identifiers. MiXCR, run by TCRdb on the 5' RACE reads, gives a single entry per CDR3 protein. The sample includes more than 1.5 million distinct CDR3 sequences, about 30% seen only once; the top ten take around 0.25%. V lost 4 bases and J lost 3; bases outside the gene matches: 7. This CDR3 has 15 amino acids. Germline V gene sequence: CDR1 SGHDT, CDR2 YYEEEE. This specimen comes from a study of identical twins. V and J are TRBV5-6 and TRBJ1-2; 9 bases fit TRBD1. Source material: cord blood. This clonotype originated in a newborn girl in good health. DNA for the CDR3: TGTGCCAGCAGCGAGGACAGGGGCGGGGACTATGGCTACACCTTC. It specifies CASSEDRGGDYGYTF.